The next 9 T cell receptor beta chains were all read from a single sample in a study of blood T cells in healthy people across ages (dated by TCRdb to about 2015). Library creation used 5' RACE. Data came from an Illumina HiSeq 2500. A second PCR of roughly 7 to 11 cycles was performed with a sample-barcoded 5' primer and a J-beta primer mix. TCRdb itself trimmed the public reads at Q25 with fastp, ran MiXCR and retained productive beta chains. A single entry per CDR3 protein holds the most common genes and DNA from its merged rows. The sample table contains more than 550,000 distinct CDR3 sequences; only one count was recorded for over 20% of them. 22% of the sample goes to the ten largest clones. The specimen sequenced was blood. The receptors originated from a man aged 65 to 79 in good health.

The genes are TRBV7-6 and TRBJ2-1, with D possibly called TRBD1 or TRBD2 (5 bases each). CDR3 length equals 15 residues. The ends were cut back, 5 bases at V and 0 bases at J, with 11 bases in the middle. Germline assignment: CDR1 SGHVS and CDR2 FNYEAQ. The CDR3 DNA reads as TGTGCCAGCAGCCGCGAGGGGTTCTCCTACAATGAGCAGTTCTTC. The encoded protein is CASSREGFSYNEQFF.

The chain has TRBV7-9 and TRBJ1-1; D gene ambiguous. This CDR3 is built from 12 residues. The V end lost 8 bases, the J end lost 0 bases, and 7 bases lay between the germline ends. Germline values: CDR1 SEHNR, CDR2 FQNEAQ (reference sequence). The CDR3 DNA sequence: TGTGCCAGCGGTTACCTGAACACTGAAGCTTTCTTT. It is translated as CASGYLNTEAFF. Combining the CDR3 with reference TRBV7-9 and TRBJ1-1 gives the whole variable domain DTGVSQNPRHKITKRGQNVTFRCDPISEHNRLYWYRQTLGQGPEFLTYFQNEAQLEKSRLLSDRFSAERPKGSFSTLEIQRTEQGDSAMYLCASGYLNTEAFFGQGTRLTVV.

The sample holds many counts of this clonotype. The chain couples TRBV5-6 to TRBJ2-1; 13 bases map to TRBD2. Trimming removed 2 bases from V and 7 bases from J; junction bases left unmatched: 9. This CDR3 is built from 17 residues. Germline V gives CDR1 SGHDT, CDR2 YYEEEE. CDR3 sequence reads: CASSLLFRLAGGNEQFF. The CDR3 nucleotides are TGTGCCAGCAGCTTATTATTTCGACTAGCGGGAGGTAATGAGCAGTTCTTC.

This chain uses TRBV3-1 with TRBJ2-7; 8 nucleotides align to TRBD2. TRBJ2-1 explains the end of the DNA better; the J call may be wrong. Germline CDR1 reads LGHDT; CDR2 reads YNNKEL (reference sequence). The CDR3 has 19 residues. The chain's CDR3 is CASSQDFASGPNSYNEQFF. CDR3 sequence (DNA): TGTGCCAGCAGCCAAGATTTCGCTAGCGGGCCAAACTCCTACAATGAGCAGTTCTTC.

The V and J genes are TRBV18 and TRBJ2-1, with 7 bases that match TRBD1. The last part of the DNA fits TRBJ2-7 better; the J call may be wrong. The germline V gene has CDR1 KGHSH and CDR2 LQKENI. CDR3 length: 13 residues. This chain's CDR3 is CASSPTGVGEQYF. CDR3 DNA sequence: TGTGCCAGCTCACCCACAGGGGTGGGCGAGCAGTACTTC.

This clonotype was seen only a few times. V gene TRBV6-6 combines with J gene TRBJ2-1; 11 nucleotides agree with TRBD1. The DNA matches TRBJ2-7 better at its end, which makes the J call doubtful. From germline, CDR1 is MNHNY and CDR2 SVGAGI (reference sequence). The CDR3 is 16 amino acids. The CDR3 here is CASTTEPDRGLGEQYF. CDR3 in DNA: TGTGCCAGCACTACCGAACCGGACAGGGGGCTTGGGGAGCAGTACTTC.

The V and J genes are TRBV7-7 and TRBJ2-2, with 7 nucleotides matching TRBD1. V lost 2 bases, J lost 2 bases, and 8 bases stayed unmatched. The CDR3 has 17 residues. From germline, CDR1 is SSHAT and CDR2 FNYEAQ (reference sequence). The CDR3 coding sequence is TGTGCCAGCAGCTTAATTGGGGGACAGCCCAACACCGGGGAGCTGTTTTTT. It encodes CASSLIGGQPNTGELFF.

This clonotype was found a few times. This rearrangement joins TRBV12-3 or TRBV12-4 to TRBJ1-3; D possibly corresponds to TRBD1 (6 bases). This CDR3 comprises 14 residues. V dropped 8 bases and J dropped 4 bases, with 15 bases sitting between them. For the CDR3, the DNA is TGTGCCAGCCGGGGGCGGGGGCGAGGAAACACCATATATTTT. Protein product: CASRGRGRGNTIYF.

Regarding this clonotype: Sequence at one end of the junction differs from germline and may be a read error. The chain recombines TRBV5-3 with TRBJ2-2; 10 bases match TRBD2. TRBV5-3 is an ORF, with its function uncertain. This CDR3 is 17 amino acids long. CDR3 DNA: TGTGCCAGCAGCTGGGGGACTAGCGCGGAGGGGACCGGGGAGCTGTTTTTT. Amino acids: CASSWGTSAEGTGELFF.